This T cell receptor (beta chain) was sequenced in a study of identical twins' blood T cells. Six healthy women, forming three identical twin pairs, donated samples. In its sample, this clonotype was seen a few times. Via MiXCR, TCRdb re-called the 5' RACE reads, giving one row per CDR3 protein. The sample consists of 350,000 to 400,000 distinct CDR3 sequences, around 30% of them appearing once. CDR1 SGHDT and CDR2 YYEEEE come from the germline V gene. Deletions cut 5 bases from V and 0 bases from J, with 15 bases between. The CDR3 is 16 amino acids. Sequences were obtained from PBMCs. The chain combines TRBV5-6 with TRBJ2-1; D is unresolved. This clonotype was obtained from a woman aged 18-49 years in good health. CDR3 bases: TGTGCCAGCAGTTTCAGGCCGTCAAGCTCCTACAATGAGCAGTTCTTC. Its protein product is CASSFRPSSSYNEQFF.